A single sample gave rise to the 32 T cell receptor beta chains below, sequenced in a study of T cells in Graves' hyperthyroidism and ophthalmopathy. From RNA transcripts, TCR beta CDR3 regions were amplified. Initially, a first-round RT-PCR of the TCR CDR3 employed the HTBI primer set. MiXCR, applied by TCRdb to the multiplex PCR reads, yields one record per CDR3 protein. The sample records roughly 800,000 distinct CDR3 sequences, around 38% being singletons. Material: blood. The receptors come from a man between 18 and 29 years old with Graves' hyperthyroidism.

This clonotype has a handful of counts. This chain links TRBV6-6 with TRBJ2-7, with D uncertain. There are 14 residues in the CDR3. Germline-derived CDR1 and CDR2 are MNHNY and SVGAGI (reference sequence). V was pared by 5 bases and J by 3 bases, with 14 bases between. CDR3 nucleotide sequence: TGTGCCAGCAGTGAACCCGGCAGCATCTACGAGCAGTACTTC. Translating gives CASSEPGSIYEQYF.

The CDR3: CASSFLGTGGYEQYF. The CDR3 nucleotides read TGCGCCAGCAGCTTTCTGGGGACAGGGGGCTACGAGCAGTACTTC. The chain employs TRBV5-1 and TRBJ2-7; TRBD1 aligns across 11 bases. Trimming removed 2 bases from V and 3 bases from J; junction bases left unmatched: 4. CDR1 is SGHRS, CDR2 YFSETQ, per germline. The CDR3 extends over 15 amino acids.

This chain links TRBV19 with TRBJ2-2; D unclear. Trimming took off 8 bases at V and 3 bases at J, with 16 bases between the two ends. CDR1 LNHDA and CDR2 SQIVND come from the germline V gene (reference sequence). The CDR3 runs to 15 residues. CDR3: CASASLDWHTGELFF. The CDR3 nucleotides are TGTGCCAGTGCCAGCCTAGATTGGCACACCGGGGAGCTGTTTTTT.

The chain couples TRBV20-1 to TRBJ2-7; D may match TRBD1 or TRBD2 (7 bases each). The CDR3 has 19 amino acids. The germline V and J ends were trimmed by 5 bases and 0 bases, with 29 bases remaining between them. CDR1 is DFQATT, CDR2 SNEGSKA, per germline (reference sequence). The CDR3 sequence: CSALEGEAGEGAASYEQYF. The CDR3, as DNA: TGCAGTGCTCTAGAGGGTGAGGCGGGAGAGGGGGCTGCCTCCTACGAGCAGTACTTC.

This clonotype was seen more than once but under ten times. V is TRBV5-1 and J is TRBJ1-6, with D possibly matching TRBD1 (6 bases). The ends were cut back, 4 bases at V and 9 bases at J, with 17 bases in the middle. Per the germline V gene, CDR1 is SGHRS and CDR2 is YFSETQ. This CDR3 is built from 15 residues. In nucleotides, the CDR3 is TGCGCCAGCAGCCCGTACCAGGGGACGGGTTCACCCCTCCACTTT. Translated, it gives CASSPYQGTGSPLHF.

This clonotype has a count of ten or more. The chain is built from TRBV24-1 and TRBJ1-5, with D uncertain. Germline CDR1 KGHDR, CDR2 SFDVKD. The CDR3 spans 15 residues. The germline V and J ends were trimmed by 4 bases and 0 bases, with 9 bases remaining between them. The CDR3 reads CATSDGSDSNQPQHF. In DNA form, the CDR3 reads TGTGCCACCAGTGACGGATCCGATAGCAATCAGCCCCAGCATTTT.

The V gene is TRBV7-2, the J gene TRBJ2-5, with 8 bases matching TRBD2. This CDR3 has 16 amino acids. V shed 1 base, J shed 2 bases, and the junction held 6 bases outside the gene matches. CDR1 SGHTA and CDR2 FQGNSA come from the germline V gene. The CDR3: CASSLVSGGVQETQYF. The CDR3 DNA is TGTGCCAGCAGCTTAGTGTCGGGAGGGGTACAAGAGACCCAGTACTTC.

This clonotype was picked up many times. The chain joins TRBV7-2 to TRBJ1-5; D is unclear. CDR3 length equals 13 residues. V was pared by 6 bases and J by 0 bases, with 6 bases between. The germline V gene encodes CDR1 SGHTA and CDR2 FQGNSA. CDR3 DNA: TGTGCCAGCAGTTCTAATAGCAATCAGCCCCAGCATTTT. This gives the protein CASSSNSNQPQHF.

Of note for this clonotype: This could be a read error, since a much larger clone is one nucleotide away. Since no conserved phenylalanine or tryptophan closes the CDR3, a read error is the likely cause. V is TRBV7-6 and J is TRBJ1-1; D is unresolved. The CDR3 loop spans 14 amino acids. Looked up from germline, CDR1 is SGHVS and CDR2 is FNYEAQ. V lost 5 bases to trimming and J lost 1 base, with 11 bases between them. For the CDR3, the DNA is TGTGCCAGCAGCCGCCACGATCAGAACACTGAAGCTTTCTCT. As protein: CASSRHDQNTEAFS.

The CDR3, as DNA: TGTGCCAGCAGTTTAAGTCTAAGCGGACAGGGGCTTGGAGAGCAGTACTTC. This encodes CASSLSLSGQGLGEQYF. The chain is built from TRBV27 and TRBJ2-7; 9 bases are shared with TRBD1. Losses at the gene ends were 2 bases for V and 7 bases for J; bases not matched to a gene: 15. The CDR3 loop spans 17 amino acids. Germline values: CDR1 MNHEY, CDR2 SMNVEV (reference sequence).

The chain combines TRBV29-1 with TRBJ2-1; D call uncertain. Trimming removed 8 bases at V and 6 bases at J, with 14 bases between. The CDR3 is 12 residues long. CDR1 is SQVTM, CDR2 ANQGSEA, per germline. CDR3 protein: CSSTSPANEQFF. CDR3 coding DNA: TGCAGCTCAACCTCCCCTGCCAATGAGCAGTTCTTC.

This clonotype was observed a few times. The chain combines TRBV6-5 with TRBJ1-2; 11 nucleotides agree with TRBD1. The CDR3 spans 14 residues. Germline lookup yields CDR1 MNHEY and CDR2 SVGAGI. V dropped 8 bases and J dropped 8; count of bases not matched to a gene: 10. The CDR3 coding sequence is TGTGCCAGCTGGACGGGACAGGGGGGTAACGGCTACACCTTC. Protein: CASWTGQGGNGYTF.

The CDR3 loop is CSAPGGGRVAYEQYF. As DNA, the CDR3 is TGCAGTGCTCCGGGGGGTGGGAGGGTGGCCTACGAGCAGTACTTC. The V gene is TRBV20-1, the J gene TRBJ2-7; 7 nucleotides line up with TRBD2. V gave up 5 bases and J gave up 2 bases; unmatched junction bases: 12. The CDR3 contains 15 residues. Germline V lookup: CDR1 DFQATT, CDR2 SNEGSKA (reference sequence).

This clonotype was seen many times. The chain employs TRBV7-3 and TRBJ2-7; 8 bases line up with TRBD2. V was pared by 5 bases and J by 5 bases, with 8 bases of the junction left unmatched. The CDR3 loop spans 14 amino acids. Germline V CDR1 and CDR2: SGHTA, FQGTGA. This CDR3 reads CASSQGLDRDEQYF. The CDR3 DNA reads TGTGCCAGCAGCCAGGGACTAGATCGAGACGAGCAGTACTTC.

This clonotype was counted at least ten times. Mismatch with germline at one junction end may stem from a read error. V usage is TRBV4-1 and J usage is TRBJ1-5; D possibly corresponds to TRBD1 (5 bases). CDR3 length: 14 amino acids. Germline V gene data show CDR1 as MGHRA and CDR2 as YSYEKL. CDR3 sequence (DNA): TGTGCCAGCAGTCAAGGACATAGCAATCAGCCCCAGCATTTT. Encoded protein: CASSQGHSNQPQHF.

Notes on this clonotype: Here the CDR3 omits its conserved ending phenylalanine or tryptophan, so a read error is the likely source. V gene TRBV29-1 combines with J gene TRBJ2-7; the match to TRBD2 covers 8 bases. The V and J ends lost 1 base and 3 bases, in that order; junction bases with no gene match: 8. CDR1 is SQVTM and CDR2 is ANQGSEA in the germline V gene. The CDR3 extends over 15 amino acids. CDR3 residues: CSVEVGAGDHYEQYL. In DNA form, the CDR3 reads TGCAGCGTTGAAGTAGGAGCGGGGGACCACTACGAGCAGTACCTC.

The CDR3 spells CASSSLDRTNQPQHF. In DNA, the CDR3 is TGTGCCAGCAGCTCCTTAGACAGAACCAATCAGCCCCAGCATTTT. The chain couples TRBV7-2 to TRBJ1-5; a possible D gene is TRBD1 (5 bases). This CDR3 spans 15 amino acids. V lost 4 bases, J lost 3 bases, and 13 bases lay in between. Germline loops: CDR1 SGHTA, CDR2 FQGNSA.

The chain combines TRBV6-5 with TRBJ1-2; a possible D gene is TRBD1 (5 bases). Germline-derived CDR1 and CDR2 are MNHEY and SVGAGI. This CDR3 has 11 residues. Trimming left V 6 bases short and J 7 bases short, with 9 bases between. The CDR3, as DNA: TGTGCCAGCAGGGGGGTAGGTGGCTACACCTTC. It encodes CASRGVGGYTF.

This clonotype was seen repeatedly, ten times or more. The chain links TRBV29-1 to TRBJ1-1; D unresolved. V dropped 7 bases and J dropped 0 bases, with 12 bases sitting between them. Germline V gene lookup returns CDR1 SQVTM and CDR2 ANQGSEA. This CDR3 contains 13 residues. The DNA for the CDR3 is TGCAGCGCCAAGGGTGGGTTGAACACTGAAGCTTTCTTT. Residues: CSAKGGLNTEAFF.

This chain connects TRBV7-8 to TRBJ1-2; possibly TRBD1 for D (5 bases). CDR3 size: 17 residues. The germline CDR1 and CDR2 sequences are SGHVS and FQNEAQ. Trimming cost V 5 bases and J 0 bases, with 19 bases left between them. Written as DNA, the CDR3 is TGTGCCAGCAGCCAAGGGGAACAGAGAGGAGCTAACTATGGCTACACCTTC. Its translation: CASSQGEQRGANYGYTF.

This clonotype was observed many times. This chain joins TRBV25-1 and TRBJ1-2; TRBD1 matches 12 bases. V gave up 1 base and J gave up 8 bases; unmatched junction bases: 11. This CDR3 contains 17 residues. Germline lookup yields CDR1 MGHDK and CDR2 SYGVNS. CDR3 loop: CASSESRDRGPRDGYTF. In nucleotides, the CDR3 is TGTGCCAGCAGTGAATCTCGGGACAGGGGGCCACGGGACGGCTACACCTTC.

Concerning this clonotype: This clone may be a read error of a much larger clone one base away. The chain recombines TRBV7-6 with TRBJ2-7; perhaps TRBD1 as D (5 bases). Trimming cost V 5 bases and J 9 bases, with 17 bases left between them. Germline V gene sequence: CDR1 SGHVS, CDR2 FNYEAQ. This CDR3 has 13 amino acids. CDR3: CASSRQGPDGQYF. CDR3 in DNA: TGTGCCAGCAGCCGCCAGGGTCCCGACGGGCAGTACTTC.

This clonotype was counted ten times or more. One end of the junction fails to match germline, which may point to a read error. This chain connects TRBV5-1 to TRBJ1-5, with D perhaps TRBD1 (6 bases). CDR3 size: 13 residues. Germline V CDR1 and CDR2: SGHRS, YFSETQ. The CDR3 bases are TGTGCCAGCAGCTTAGGACAGAATCAGCCCCAGCATTTT. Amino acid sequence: CASSLGQNQPQHF. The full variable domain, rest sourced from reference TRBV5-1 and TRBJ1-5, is KAGVTQTPRYLIKTRGQQVTLSCSPISGHRSVSWYQQTPGQGLQFLFEYFSETQRNKGNFPGRFSGRQFSNSRSEMNVSTLELGDSALYLCASSLGQNQPQHFGDGTRLSIL.

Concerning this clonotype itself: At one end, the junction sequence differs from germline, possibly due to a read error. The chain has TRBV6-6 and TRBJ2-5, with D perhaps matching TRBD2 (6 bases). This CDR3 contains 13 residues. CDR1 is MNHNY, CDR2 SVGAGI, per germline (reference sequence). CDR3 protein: CTSSNSAGETQYF. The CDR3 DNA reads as TGTACCAGCAGTAATAGCGCGGGGGAGACCCAGTACTTC.

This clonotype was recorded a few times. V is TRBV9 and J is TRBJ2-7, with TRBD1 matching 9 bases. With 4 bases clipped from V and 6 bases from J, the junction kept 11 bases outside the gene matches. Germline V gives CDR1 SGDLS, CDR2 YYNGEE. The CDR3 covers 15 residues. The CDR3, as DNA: TGTGCCAGCAGCCTCAGTCCGGGACAGGGTGGCGAGCAGTACTTC. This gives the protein CASSLSPGQGGEQYF.

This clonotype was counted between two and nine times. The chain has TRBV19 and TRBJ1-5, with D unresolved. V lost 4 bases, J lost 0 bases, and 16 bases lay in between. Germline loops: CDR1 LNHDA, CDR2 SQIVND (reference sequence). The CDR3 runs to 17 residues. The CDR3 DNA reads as TGTGCCAGTAGTAAAAAATCCGGCGGGAATAGCAATCAGCCCCAGCATTTT. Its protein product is CASSKKSGGNSNQPQHF. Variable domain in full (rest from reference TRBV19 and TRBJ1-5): DGGITQSPKYLFRKEGQNVTLSCEQNLNHDAMYWYRQDPGQGLRLIYYSQIVNDFQKGDIAEGYSVSREKKESFPLTVTSAQKNPTAFYLCASSKKSGGNSNQPQHFGDGTRLSIL.

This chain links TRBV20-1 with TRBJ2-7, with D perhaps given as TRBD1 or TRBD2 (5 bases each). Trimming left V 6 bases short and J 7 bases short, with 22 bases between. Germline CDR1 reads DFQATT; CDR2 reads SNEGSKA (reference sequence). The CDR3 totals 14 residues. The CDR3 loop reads CSATPVRGPREQYF. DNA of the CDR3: TGCAGTGCCACCCCGGTAAGGGGACCGAGGGAGCAGTACTTC.

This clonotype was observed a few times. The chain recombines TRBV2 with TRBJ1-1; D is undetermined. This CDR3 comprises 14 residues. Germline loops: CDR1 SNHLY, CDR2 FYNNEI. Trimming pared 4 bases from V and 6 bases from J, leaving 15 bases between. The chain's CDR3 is CASSGRERYSEAFF. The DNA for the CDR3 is TGTGCCAGCAGTGGGAGAGAAAGGTACTCTGAAGCTTTCTTT.

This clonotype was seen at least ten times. The CDR3 DNA sequence: TGCAGTGCTAGGACACTGAACACTGAAGCTTTCTTT. Translation: CSARTLNTEAFF. The chain employs TRBV20-1 and TRBJ1-1; D remains ambiguous. Germline V lookup: CDR1 DFQATT, CDR2 SNEGSKA (reference sequence). Trimming shortened V by 3 bases and J by 0 bases, and 5 bases separated the two germline ends. The CDR3 sequence is 12 residues long.

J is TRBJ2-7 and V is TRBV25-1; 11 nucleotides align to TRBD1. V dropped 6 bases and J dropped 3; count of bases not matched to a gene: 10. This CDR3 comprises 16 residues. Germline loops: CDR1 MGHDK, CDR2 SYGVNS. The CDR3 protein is CASSALGTGGFYEQYF. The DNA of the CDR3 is TGTGCCAGCAGCGCCTTAGGGACAGGGGGTTTCTACGAGCAGTACTTC.

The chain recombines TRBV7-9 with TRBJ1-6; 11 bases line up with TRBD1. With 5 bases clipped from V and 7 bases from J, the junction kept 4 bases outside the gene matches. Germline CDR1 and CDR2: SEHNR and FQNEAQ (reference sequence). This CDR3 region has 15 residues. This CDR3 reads CASSIGQGANSPLHF. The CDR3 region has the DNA TGTGCCAGCAGCATCGGACAGGGGGCAAATTCACCCCTCCACTTT.

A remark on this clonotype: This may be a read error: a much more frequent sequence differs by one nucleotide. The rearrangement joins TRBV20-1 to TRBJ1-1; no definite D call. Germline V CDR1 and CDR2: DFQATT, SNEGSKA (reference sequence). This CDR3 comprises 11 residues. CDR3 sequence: CSAWWNTEALF. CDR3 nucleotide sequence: TGCAGTGCTTGGTGGAACACTGAAGCTCTCTTT.